Listed below are T cell receptor beta chains from one sample, sequenced in a study of blood T cell repertoires in COVID-19. Here immunoSEQ multiplex PCR was the method, and the copy in TCRdb shows in-frame clones only, minus some. Among tens of thousands of clones listed, about 90% were seen once. The specimen was peripheral blood. The receptors were sampled from a human donor with active COVID-19. The donor label of this sample is uncertain. CDR3s include the opening cysteine and the closing phenylalanine or tryptophan. A D gene is named only where the DNA matches it firmly. A clone size is listed for some rows: how often the clone was seen (once, few, many), or a class if it is expanded.

size	length	D	V	J	DNA	CDR3
-	13	TRBD1	TRBV2	TRBJ2-7	TGTGCCAGCAGTGAAGGCAGGGGGCGGGAGCAGTACTTC	CASSEGRGREQYF
-	16	TRBD2	TRBV4-1	TRBJ2-3	TGCGCCAGCAGCCAAGAGGGGACTAGCGGGAGGGGGGCGCAGTATTTT	CASSQEGTSGRGAQYF
-	15	-	TRBV9	TRBJ1-4	TGTGCCAGCAGCGTAGCGTCCAGCGGAAATGAAAAACTGTTTTTT	CASSVASSGNEKLFF
-	15	TRBD1	TRBV5-1	TRBJ1-2	TGCGCCAGCAGCCCAGGACAGGGAGGTTTCTATGGCTACACCTTC	CASSPGQGGFYGYTF
-	12	-	TRBV28	TRBJ1-2	TGTGCCAGCAGTTTAGTCGGCTATGGCTACACCTTC	CASSLVGYGYTF
-	16	-	TRBV6-2/TRBV6-3	TRBJ1-5	TGTGCCAGCAGTTCGAGTCGGACAGCGAAGTATCAGCCCCAGCATTTT	CASSSSRTAKYQPQHF
-	17	TRBD1	TRBV4-2	TRBJ2-1	TGTGCCAGCAGCCAAGATTTCGGACAGGGGCCGGCGCATGAGCAGTTCTTC	CASSQDFGQGPAHEQFF
-	19	-	TRBV28	TRBJ1-4	TGTGCCAGCAGTTCCGTCGGGCAGGGCCCTGGGGCAACTAATGAAAAACTGTTTTTT	CASSSVGQGPGATNEKLFF
-	14	TRBD1	TRBV6-5	TRBJ1-2	TGTGCCAGCAGCCGGGGACAGGGCAGCTATGGCTACACCTTC	CASSRGQGSYGYTF
once	19	TRBD1	TRBV7-2	TRBJ1-3	TGTGCCAGCAGCTCCCCAAGCCGACAGGGGGCTCTCTCTGGAAACACCATATATTTT	CASSSPSRQGALSGNTIYF
-	16	TRBD2	TRBV4-1	TRBJ2-1	TGCGCCAGCAGCCTCCAGGAGGCGGGAGCTATCCATGAGCAGTTCTTC	CASSLQEAGAIHEQFF
-	13	-	TRBV29-1	TRBJ2-5	TGCAGCGTTGGGGGACTCCCACAAGAGACCCAGTACTTC	CSVGGLPQETQYF
-	19	TRBD1	TRBV28	TRBJ2-6	TGTGCCAGCAGTTTAGCGTTAGGACAGGACAACTCTGGGGCCAACGTCCTGACTTTC	CASSLALGQDNSGANVLTF
-	13	-	TRBV3-1/TRBV3-2	TRBJ1-1	TGTGCCAGCAGCCACGTCAGGGATGCTGAAGCTTTCTTT	CASSHVRDAEAFF
-	15	TRBD2	TRBV29-1	TRBJ2-1	TGCAGCGTAGGGGGGACTAGCGTCTCCTACAATGAGCAGTTCTTC	CSVGGTSVSYNEQFF
-	14	TRBD2	TRBV7-2	TRBJ2-2	TGTGCCAGTCGACTAGCGGGTCACACCGGGGAGCTGTTTTTT	CASRLAGHTGELFF
-	13	TRBD1	TRBV2	TRBJ1-4	TGTGCCAGCGGCCGGGACAGGGATGAAAAACTGTTTTTT	CASGRDRDEKLFF
-	15	TRBD1	TRBV9	TRBJ1-2	TGTGCCAGCAGCGTAGATTGGGGCAGGGGGCAGGGCTACACCTTC	CASSVDWGRGQGYTF
-	18	TRBD2	TRBV5-6	TRBJ2-3	TGTGCCAGCAGCTTCCTAGCGGACTCAAACCCGAGCACAGATACGCAGTATTTT	CASSFLADSNPSTDTQYF
-	15	TRBD2	TRBV5-1	TRBJ2-2	TGCGCCAGCAGCGCACTAGCGGGGAACACCGGGGAGCTGTTTTTT	CASSALAGNTGELFF
once	12	TRBD1	TRBV28	TRBJ2-7	TGTGCCAGCAGGCCCGTAGGGGGCGTCTCCTCATTC	CASRPVGGVSSF
-	15	TRBD2	TRBV4-3	TRBJ2-7	TGCGCCAGCAGCCAGGGACTAGCGGCCTCCTACGAGCAGTACTTC	CASSQGLAASYEQYF
-	14	-	TRBV3-1/TRBV3-2	TRBJ2-7	TGTGCCAGCAGCCATTTTAGCAGAGCCTACGAGCAGTACTTC	CASSHFSRAYEQYF
-	15	TRBD1	TRBV6-6	TRBJ2-7	TGTGCCAGCAACCAAGGACAGGGGGCCACCTACGAGCAGTACTTC	CASNQGQGATYEQYF
-	15	-	TRBV27	TRBJ2-1	TGTGCCAGCAGTTTTACGGGAAACTCCTACAATGAGCAGTTCTTC	CASSFTGNSYNEQFF
-	15	-	TRBV7-2	TRBJ2-7	TGTGCCAGCAGCGGGGCGGGGGCGCGAGGGAACGAGCAGTACTTC	CASSGAGARGNEQYF